The 17 T cell receptor beta chains in this list originate from one sample, sequenced in a study of T cells in women clearing cervical HPV infection. Produced via immunoSEQ multiplex PCR; TCRdb's table is partial and in-frame only. The sample totals tens of thousands of clones; its top ten clones hold 1% to 1.5%. Sequencing was performed on blood buffy coat. Receptor source: a woman aged 18 to 75 with a cervical HPV16 infection that either progressed to CIN3+ or cleared (not recorded which).

The CDR3 bases that were read are TGTGCCAGCAGCTTAGACCAGGGCGGTCAGCCC. Its translation: CASSLDQGGQP. The CDR3 as a whole reads CASSLDQGGQPQHF. V is TRBV7-9 and J is TRBJ1-5; D is perhaps TRBD1 (5 bases). The read terminates 3 residues before the CDR3 end, so the remaining end is supplied by the germline J gene. The CDR3 is 14 amino acids. The V end was cut by 1 base, the J end by 6 bases, with 10 bases between. Germline CDR1 SEHNR, CDR2 FQNEAQ (reference sequence).

Worth noting for this clone: Coverage ceases 3 residues before the CDR3 finishes, and the germline J gene fills in the end. The J gene is TRBJ1-4, the V gene TRBV19, with TRBD1 as a possible D gene (6 bases). This CDR3 contains 13 residues. Germline-derived CDR1 and CDR2 are LNHDA and SQIVND (reference sequence). Between the trimmed V and J ends, which lost 9 bases and 3 bases, there was a span of 11 bases. Here the CDR3 reads CASSRGANEKLFF. The DNA read from the CDR3 is TGTGCCAGCAGCAGGGGTGCTAATGAAAAA.

A word on this clone: The sequence runs out 3 residues before the end of the CDR3; the remainder is reconstructed from the germline J gene. The chain joins TRBV7-8 to TRBJ2-3, with D maybe TRBD1 (6 bases). Germline-derived CDR1 and CDR2 are SGHVS and FQNEAQ. CDR3 size: 14 residues. This CDR3 is CASSFRTVDQPQYF. The part of the CDR3 DNA that was read is TGTGCCAGCAGCTTCCGGACAGTGGATCAGCCG.

Comments on this clone: The missing CDR3 end, 3 residues past where the read stops, is filled in from the germline J gene. This chain uses TRBV28 with TRBJ2-5, with 8 bases that match TRBD2. Germline CDR1 MDHEN, CDR2 SYDVKM. V trimming: 3 bases; J trimming: 4 bases; junction bases outside the gene matches: 1. The CDR3 length is 13 residues. CDR3 amino acids: CASSFSGVETQYF. The sequenced part of the CDR3 DNA is TGTGCCAGCAGTTTTAGCGGGGTAGAGACC.

Remarks on this clone: The observed sequence ends 3 residues before the CDR3 terminus, with the missing tail filled in from the germline J gene. This chain joins TRBV7-2 and TRBJ2-3; no reliable D call. The ends were cut back, 0 bases at V and 5 bases at J, with 12 bases in the middle. This CDR3 region has 15 residues. Per germline, CDR1 SGHTA and CDR2 FQGNSA. This CDR3 is CASSLAVAAGDTQYF. Partial CDR3 DNA: TGTGCCAGCAGCTTAGCTGTGGCGGCCGGAGATACG.

Note on this clone: The read falls 3 residues short of the CDR3 end, and the missing part is taken from the germline J gene. The chain uses TRBV6-1 and TRBJ2-2; 7 positions agree with TRBD1. Germline lookup yields CDR1 MNHNS and CDR2 SASEGT. The CDR3 consists of 14 residues. The junction had 3 bases not matched to a gene; V was cut back by 8 bases and J by 0 bases. CDR3 sequence: CASRGQANTGELFF. The CDR3 bases that were read are TGTGCCAGCCGTGGACAGGCGAACACCGGGGAG.

Note on this clone: From the germline J gene comes the end of the CDR3, since the read stops 3 residues before it. The chain recombines TRBV5-6 with TRBJ1-1, with D uncertain. The germline V gene encodes CDR1 SGHDT and CDR2 YYEEEE. The CDR3 totals 13 residues. Trimming stripped 0 bases from V and 5 bases from J, with 8 bases between. The DNA read from the CDR3 is TGTGCCAGCAGCTTGGACCGGCGGACTGAA. This gives the protein CASSLDRRTE. The full-length CDR3 reads as CASSLDRRTEAFF.

As concerns this clone: The CDR3 end is not reached by the read, which stops 3 residues before it; the germline J gene fills it in. J is TRBJ1-4 and V is TRBV7-3, with 9 bases fitting TRBD1. The CDR3 is made up of 16 amino acids. V lost 5 bases and J lost 5; bases outside the gene matches: 9. CDR1 and CDR2 from the germline V gene are SGHTA and FQGTGA. The sequenced CDR3 bases are TGTGCCAGCAGCGGAAAACCCGGGACAGGGAATGAAAAA. It encodes CASSGKPGTGNEK. The full CDR3 is CASSGKPGTGNEKLFF. The variable domain in full, completed from reference TRBV7-3 and TRBJ1-4, reads GAGVSQTPSNKVTEKGKYVELRCDPISGHTALYWYRQSLGQGPEFLIYFQGTGAADDSGLPNDRFFAVRPEGSVSTLKIQRTERGDSAVYLCASSGKPGTGNEKLFFGSGTQLSVL.

About this clone itself: The read ends 3 residues shy of where the CDR3 ends; the end is completed using the germline J gene. The chain is built from TRBV7-6 and TRBJ2-3, with 7 nucleotides matching TRBD2. Germline CDR1 and CDR2: SGHVS and FNYEAQ. CDR3 length: 17 amino acids. The junction had 7 bases not matched to a gene; V was cut back by 0 bases and J by 1 base. The chain's CDR3 is CASSLAPTGRGTDTQYF. CDR3 DNA (partial): TGTGCCAGCAGCTTAGCGCCGACGGGGAGGGGCACAGATACG.

Comments on this clone: The read halts 3 residues ahead of the CDR3 end, with the missing end drawn from the germline J gene. The chain is built from TRBV7-2 and TRBJ2-7; the match to TRBD1 covers 9 bases. Germline V lookup: CDR1 SGHTA, CDR2 FQGNSA. The CDR3 sequence is 15 residues long. Unmatched junction bases numbered 6, after V lost 3 bases and J lost 3 bases. CDR3 residues: CASSFTGGAFYEQYF. The part of the CDR3 DNA that was read is TGTGCCAGCAGCTTCACAGGGGGCGCTTTCTACGAG. Looking up the rest from reference TRBV7-2 and TRBJ2-7 gives the full variable domain: GAGVSQSPSNKVTEKGKDVELRCDPISGHTALYWYRQSLGQGLEFLIYFQGNSAPDKSGLPSDRFSAERTGGSVSTLTIQRTQQEDSAVYLCASSFTGGAFYEQYFGPGTRLTVT.

About this clone itself: The CDR3 goes on 3 residues after the read ends, and that part is filled in from the germline J gene. The rearrangement joins TRBV4-2 to TRBJ2-1; 14 nucleotides align to TRBD2. The CDR3 runs 16 residues. With V trimmed by 7 bases and J by 2 bases, 4 bases remained unmatched. Germline CDR1 and CDR2: LGHNA and YNFKEQ. CDR3 DNA (partial): TGTGCCAGCAACCTGGGACTAGCGGGAGCCTACAATGAG. Its protein product is CASNLGLAGAYNE. The CDR3 as a whole reads CASNLGLAGAYNEQFF.

Turning to this clone: The read terminates 3 residues before the CDR3 end, so the remaining end is supplied by the germline J gene. The rearrangement links TRBV19 to TRBJ1-5; tentative D call: TRBD1 (5 bases). Per the germline V gene, CDR1 is LNHDA and CDR2 is SQIVND (reference sequence). The V and J ends lost 1 base and 5 bases respectively, with 15 bases between them. This CDR3 contains 16 residues. The CDR3 bases that were read are TGTGCCAGTAGTATAGTAGCAGGGAAGATGGATCAGCCC. This translates into CASSIVAGKMDQP. The full CDR3 protein is CASSIVAGKMDQPQHF.

In regard to this clone: The read comes to an end 3 residues before the CDR3 does, leaving the germline J gene to fill in the end. The chain joins TRBV5-4 to TRBJ2-3; maybe TRBD2 (5 bases). The CDR3 sequence is 14 residues long. In germline, CDR1 is SGHNT, CDR2 YYREEE (reference sequence). Trimming removed 1 base at V and 5 bases at J, with 11 bases between. The CDR3 DNA, read in part, is TGTGCCAGCAGCTTGTCGCTAGCTGGAGATACG. As protein: CASSLSLAGDT. The full-length CDR3 reads as CASSLSLAGDTQYF.

Incomplete CDR3 DNA: TGTGCCAGCAGCGCGGGCCAACCTGAA. This gives the protein CASSAGQPE. The entire CDR3 protein is CASSAGQPEAFF. V gene TRBV5-6 combines with J gene TRBJ1-1; D remains unclear. The CDR3 is cut off 3 residues early in the read; its end comes from the germline J gene. Per the germline V gene, CDR1 is SGHDT and CDR2 is YYEEEE. With 4 bases removed from V and 6 bases from J, the gap between germline ends came to 10 bases. The CDR3 covers 12 residues.

Comments on this clone: The CDR3 end falls 3 residues outside the read, so it is completed with the germline J gene. The chain carries TRBV6-1 and TRBJ2-4; D is perhaps TRBD1 (8 bases). The germline CDR1 and CDR2 sequences are MNHNS and SASEGT. The CDR3 covers 14 residues. Incomplete CDR3 DNA: TGTGCCAGCAGTGAAGCACAGGGGGACTATGGT. Amino acid sequence: CASSEAQGDYG. The complete CDR3 reads CASSEAQGDYGQYF.

A note on this clone: The CDR3 extends 3 residues past the end of the read, so its final part is completed from the germline J gene. The sample carries other DNA sequences with the same CDR3. The chain has TRBV5-1 and TRBJ1-2, with 8 bases fitting TRBD1. The ends lost 3 bases at V and 6 bases at J; junction bases unmatched: 7. CDR1 and CDR2 (germline): SGHRS, YFSETQ. This CDR3 comprises 14 residues. The DNA read from the CDR3 is TGCGCCAGCAGCTCCAGGGGGCAAGCAGATGGC. As protein: CASSSRGQADG. The complete CDR3 protein is CASSSRGQADGYTF.

Of note for this clone: The junction does not match germline at one end; this may be a read error. The DNA ends 3 residues before the CDR3 does, and the rest of the CDR3 is filled in from the germline J gene. Other DNA sequences in this sample translate to the same CDR3. The chain is built from TRBV2 and TRBJ1-6, with TRBD1 as a possible D gene (6 bases). CDR3 length equals 15 residues. Germline CDR1 and CDR2: SNHLY and FYNNEI. Partial CDR3 DNA: TGTGCCAGCAGCTACAGGGCACAGGATAATTCGCCC. Its translation is CASSYRAQDNSP. From start to end, the CDR3 is CASSYRAQDNSPLHF. Filled out from reference TRBV2 and TRBJ1-6, the complete variable domain reads EPEVTQTPSHQVTQMGQEVILRCVPISNHLYFYWYRQILGQKVEFLVSFYNNEISEKSEIFDDQFSVERPDGSNFTLKIRSTKLEDSAMYFCASSYRAQDNSPLHFGNGTRLTVT.